This TCR beta chain was identified during a study of T cells in Graves' hyperthyroidism and ophthalmopathy. This clonotype occurred a few times. CDR3 size: 23 residues. Germline CDR1 SGHTA, CDR2 FQGTGA. The junction had 26 bases not matched to a gene; V was cut back by 3 bases and J by 0 bases. RNA transcripts were the template for amplifying TCR beta CDR3 regions. TCR CDR3 regions were first amplified by RT-PCR with HTBI primers. TCRdb called the multiplex PCR reads again in MiXCR, with one record for every CDR3 protein. The data contain 660,000 or so distinct CDR3 sequences, around 21% of them singletons.

The J gene is TRBJ2-1, the V gene TRBV7-3; 7 bases line up with TRBD2. The clonotype originates from a man younger than 45 with Graves' ophthalmopathy. Sequences were obtained from blood. The DNA for the CDR3 is TGTGCCAGCAGCTTTAGGTCCAAGACCGGGACTACGACCACAAATAGCTCCTACAATGAGCAGTTCTTC. It is translated as CASSFRSKTGTTTTNSSYNEQFF. The variable domain in full, with the rest retrieved from reference TRBV7-3 and TRBJ2-1, is GAGVSQTPSNKVTEKGKYVELRCDPISGHTALYWYRQSLGQGPEFLIYFQGTGAADDSGLPNDRFFAVRPEGSVSTLKIQRTERGDSAVYLCASSFRSKTGTTTTNSSYNEQFFGPGTRLTVL.